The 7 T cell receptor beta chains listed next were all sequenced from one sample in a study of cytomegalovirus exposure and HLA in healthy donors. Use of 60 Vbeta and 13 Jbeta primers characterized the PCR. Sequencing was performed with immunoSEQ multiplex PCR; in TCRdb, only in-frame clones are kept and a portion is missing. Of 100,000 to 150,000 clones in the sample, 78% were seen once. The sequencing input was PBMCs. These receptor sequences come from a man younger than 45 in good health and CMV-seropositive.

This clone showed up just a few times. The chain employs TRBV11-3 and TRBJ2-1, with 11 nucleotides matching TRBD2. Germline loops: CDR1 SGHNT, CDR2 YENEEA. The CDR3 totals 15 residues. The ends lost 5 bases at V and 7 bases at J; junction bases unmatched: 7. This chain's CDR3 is CASSLGTSGVNEQFF. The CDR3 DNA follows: TGTGCCAGCAGCCTCGGGACTAGCGGAGTTAATGAGCAGTTCTTC.

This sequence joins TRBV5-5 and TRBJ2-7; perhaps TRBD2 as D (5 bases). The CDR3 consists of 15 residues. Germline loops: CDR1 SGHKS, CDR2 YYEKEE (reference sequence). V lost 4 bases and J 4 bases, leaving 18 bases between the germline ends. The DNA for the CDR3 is TGTGCCAGCAGCCCCTCTGTCCGGACTTATTACGAGCAGTACTTC. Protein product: CASSPSVRTYYEQYF.

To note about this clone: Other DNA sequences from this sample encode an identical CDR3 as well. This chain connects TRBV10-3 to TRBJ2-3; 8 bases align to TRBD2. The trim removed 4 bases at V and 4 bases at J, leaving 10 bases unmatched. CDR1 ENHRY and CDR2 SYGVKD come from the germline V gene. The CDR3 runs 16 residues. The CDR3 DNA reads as TGTGCCATCAGTGGTGGACTAGCCGAGAGAGCAGATACGCAGTATTTT. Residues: CAISGGLAERADTQYF.

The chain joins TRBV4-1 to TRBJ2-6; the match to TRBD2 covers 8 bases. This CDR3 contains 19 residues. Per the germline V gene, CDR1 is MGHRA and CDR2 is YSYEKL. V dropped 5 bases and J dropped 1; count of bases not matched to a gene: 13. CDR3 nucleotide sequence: TGCGCCAGCAGCTTGCCCTCAGCGGGGGCATTGTCTGGGGCCAACGTCCTGACTTTC. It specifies CASSLPSAGALSGANVLTF.

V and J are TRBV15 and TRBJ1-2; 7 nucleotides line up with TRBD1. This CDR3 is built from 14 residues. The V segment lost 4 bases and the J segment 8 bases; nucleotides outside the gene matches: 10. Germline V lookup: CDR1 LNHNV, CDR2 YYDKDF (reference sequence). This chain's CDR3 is CATSITVQGRGYTF. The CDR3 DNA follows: TGTGCCACCAGCATCACAGTACAGGGGCGGGGCTACACCTTC.

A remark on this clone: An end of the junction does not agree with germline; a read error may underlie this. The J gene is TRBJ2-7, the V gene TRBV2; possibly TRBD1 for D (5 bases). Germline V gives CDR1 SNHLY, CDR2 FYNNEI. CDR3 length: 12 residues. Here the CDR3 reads CASSDRGGEQYF. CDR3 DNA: TGTGCCAGCAGTGATAGGGGCGGCGAGCAATACTTC.

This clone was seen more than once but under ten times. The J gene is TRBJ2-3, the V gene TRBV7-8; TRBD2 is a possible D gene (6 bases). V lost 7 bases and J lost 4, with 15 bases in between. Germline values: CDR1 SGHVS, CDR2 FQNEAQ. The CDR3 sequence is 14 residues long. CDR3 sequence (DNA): TGTGCCAGCACCGTGACTAGAACACCAGATACGCAGTATTTT. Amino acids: CASTVTRTPDTQYF.